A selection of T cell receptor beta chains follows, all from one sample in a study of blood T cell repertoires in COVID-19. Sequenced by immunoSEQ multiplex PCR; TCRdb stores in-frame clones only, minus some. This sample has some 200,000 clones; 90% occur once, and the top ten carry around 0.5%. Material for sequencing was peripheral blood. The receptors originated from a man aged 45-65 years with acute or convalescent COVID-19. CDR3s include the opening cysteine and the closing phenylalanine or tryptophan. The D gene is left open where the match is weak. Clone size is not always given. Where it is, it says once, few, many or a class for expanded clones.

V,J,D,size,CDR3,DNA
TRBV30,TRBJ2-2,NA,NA,CAWIQRRTGELFF,TGTGCCTGGATTCAAAGGAGGACCGGGGAGCTGTTTTTT
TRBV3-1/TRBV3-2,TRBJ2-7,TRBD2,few,CASSQGVLAGTYEQYF,TGTGCCAGCAGCCAAGGAGTACTAGCGGGAACATACGAGCAGTACTTC
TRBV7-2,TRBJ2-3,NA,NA,CASSLGGFRADTQYF,TGTGCCAGCAGCTTAGGGGGCTTCCGGGCAGATACGCAGTATTTT
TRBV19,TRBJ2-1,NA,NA,CASSIWTGTGDEQFF,TGTGCCAGTAGTATATGGACTGGGACGGGGGATGAGCAGTTCTTC
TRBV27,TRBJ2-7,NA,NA,CASRRDTSYEQYF,TGTGCCAGCCGACGGGACACCAGCTACGAGCAGTACTTC
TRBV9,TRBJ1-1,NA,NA,CASSGFQDTEAFF,TGTGCCAGCAGCGGTTTCCAGGACACTGAAGCTTTCTTT
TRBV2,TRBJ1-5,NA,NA,CASRAQGGQPQHF,TGTGCCAGCAGAGCACAGGGTGGACAGCCCCAGCATTTT
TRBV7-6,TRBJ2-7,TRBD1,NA,CASSLKDRGSYEQYF,TGTGCCAGCAGCTTAAAGGACAGGGGCTCCTACGAGCAGTACTTC
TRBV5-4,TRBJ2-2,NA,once,CASSFGGTGELFF,TGTGCCAGCAGCTTCGGAGGTACCGGGGAGCTGTTTTTT
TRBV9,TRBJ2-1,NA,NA,CASSVKARDFSSYNEQFF,TGTGCCAGCAGCGTGAAGGCCAGGGACTTCAGCTCCTACAATGAGCAGTTCTTC
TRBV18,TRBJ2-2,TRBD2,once,CASSPGLAGTNTGELFF,TGTGCCAGCTCACCGGGATTAGCGGGGACGAACACCGGGGAGCTGTTTTTT
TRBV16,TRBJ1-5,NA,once,CASSQSSALGQPQHF,TGTGCCAGCAGCCAATCGTCCGCGCTAGGTCAGCCCCAGCATTTT
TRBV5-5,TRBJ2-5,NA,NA,CASSLYPVQETQYF,TGTGCCAGCAGCTTGTATCCTGTCCAAGAGACCCAGTACTTC
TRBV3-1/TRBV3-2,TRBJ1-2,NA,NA,CASSQLGSYGYTF,TGTGCCAGCAGCCAATTGGGGAGCTATGGCTACACCTTC
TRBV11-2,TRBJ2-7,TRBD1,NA,CASSLGQGVVSYEQYF,TGTGCCAGCAGCTTAGGACAGGGGGTCGTTTCCTACGAGCAGTACTTC
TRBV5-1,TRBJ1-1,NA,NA,CASTEGGKETEAFF,TGCGCCAGCACCGAGGGGGGGAAGGAAACTGAAGCTTTCTTT
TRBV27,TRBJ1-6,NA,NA,CASSLSVQGESPLHF,TGTGCCAGCAGTTTATCGGTACAGGGAGAATCACCCCTCCACTTT
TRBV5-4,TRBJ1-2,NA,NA,CASSLGGTGSNYGYTF,TGTGCCAGCAGCTTGGGGGGCACAGGGTCTAACTATGGCTACACCTTC
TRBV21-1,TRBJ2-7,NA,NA,CASSKSAKTSGRIYEQYF,TGTGCCAGCAGCAAAAGCGCCAAAACTAGCGGGAGGATCTACGAGCAGTACTTC
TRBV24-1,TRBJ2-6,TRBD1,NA,CATSEGTGGAGANVLTF,TGTGCCACCAGTGAGGGGACAGGGGGCGCTGGGGCCAACGTCCTGACTTTC
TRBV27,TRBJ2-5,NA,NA,CASSSAYQETQYF,TGTGCCAGCAGTTCCGCGTACCAAGAGACCCAGTACTTC
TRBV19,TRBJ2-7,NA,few,CASSIGGDSDEQYF,TGTGCCAGTAGTATAGGGGGGGATTCGGACGAGCAGTACTTC
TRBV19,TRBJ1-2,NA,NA,CASSIPRDLGYGYTF,TGTGCCAGTAGCATACCTCGGGATTTGGGATATGGCTACACCTTC
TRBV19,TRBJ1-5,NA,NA,CASSIGGGSNQPQHF,TGTGCCAGTAGTATAGGCGGAGGTAGCAATCAGCCCCAGCATTTT
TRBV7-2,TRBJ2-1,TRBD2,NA,CASSSPTSGPFNEQFF,TGTGCCAGCAGCTCCCCAACTAGCGGCCCCTTCAATGAGCAGTTCTTC
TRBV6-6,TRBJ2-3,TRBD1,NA,CASSGQGMADTQYF,TGTGCCAGCAGTGGACAGGGGATGGCAGATACGCAGTATTTT